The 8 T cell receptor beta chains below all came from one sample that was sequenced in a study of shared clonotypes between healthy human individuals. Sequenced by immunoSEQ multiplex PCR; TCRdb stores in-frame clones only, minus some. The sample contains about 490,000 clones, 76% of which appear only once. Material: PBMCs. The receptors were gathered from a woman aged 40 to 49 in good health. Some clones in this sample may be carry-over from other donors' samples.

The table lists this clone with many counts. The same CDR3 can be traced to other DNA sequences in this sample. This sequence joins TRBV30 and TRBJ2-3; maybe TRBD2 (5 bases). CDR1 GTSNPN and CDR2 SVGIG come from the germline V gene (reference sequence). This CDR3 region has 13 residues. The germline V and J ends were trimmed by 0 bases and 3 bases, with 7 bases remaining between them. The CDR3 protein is CAWSVRGTDTQYF. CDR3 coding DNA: TGTGCCTGGAGTGTACGGGGAACAGATACGCAGTATTTT.

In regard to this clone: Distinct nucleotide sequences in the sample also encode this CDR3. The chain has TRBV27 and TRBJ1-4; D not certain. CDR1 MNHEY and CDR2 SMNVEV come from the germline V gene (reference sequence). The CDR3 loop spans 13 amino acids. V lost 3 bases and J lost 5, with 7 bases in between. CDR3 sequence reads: CASSFRRNEKLFF. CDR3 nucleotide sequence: TGTGCCAGCAGTTTTCGAAGGAATGAAAAACTGTTTTTT.

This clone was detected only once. CDR3 protein: CASSLVSGTSSYNEQFF. In DNA, the CDR3 is TGTGCCAGCAGCTTAGTTTCAGGGACCAGCTCCTACAATGAGCAGTTCTTC. The chain is built from TRBV7-9 and TRBJ2-1; D is perhaps TRBD1 or TRBD2 (5 bases each). In germline, CDR1 is SEHNR, CDR2 FQNEAQ (reference sequence). This CDR3 has 17 residues. V was clipped by 1 base and J by 0 bases, with 13 bases between them. The full variable domain, rest sourced from reference TRBV7-9 and TRBJ2-1, is DTGVSQNPRHKITKRGQNVTFRCDPISEHNRLYWYRQTLGQGPEFLTYFQNEAQLEKSRLLSDRFSAERPKGSFSTLEIQRTEQGDSAMYLCASSLVSGTSSYNEQFFGPGTRLTVL.

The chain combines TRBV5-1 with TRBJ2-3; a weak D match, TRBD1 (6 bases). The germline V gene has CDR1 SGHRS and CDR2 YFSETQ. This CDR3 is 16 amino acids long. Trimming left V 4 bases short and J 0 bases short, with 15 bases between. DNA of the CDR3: TGCGCCAGCAGCCATCTGGACAGTACTAGCACAGATACGCAGTATTTT. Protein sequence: CASSHLDSTSTDTQYF.

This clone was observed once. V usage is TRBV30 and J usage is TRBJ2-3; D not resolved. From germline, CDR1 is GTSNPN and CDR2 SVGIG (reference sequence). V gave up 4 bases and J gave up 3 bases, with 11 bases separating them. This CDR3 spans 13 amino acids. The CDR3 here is CAWTPRRTDTQYF. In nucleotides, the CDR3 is TGTGCCTGGACCCCACGAAGAACAGATACGCAGTATTTT.

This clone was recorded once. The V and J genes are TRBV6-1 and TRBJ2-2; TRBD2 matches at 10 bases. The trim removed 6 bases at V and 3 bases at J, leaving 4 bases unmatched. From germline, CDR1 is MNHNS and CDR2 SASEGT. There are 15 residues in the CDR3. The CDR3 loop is CASSPGLAYTGELFF. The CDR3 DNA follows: TGTGCCAGCAGCCCGGGACTAGCGTACACCGGGGAGCTGTTTTTT.

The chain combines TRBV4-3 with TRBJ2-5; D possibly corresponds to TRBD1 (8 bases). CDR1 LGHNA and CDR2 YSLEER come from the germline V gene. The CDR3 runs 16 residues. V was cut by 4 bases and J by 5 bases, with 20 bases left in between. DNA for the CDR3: TGCGCCAGCAGCCGCGAACTAGGACAGGGAGGGGAGACCCAGTACTTC. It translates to CASSRELGQGGETQYF.

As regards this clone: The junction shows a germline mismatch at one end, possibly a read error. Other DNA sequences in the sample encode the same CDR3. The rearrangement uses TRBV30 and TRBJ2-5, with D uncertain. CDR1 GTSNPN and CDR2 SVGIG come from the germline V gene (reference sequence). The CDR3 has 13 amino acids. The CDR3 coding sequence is TGTGCCCGGAGCCACGGCAGTCGGGAGACCCAGTACTTC. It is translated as CARSHGSRETQYF.